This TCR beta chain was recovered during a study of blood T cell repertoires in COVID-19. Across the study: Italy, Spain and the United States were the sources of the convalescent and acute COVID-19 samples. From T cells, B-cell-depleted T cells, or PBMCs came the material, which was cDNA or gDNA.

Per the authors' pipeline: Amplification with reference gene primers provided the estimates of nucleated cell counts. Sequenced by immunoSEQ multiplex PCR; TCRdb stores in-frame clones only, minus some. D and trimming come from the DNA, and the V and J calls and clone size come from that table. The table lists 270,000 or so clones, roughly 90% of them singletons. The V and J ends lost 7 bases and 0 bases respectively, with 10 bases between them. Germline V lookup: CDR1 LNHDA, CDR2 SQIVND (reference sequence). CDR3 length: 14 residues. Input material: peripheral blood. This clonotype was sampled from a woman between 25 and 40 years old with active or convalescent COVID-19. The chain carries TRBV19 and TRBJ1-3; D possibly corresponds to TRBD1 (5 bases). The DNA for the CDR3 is TGTGCCAGTACCAGCAGGGCCTCTGGAAACACCATATATTTT. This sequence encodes CASTSRASGNTIYF.